Shown below are 18 T cell receptor beta chains from a single sample sequenced in a study of Ad26.COV2.S vaccination and SARS-CoV-2 variants. TCRdb's table, derived via immunoSEQ multiplex PCR, lists solely in-frame clones and lacks some. The sample consists of about 400,000 clones, 75% to 90% of them appearing once. Treatment defined: around 19 received Ad26.COV2.S at low or high dose, single or two shots; roughly five received placebo; per-sample allocation not given. Samples were taken on day 63 after the first vaccine or placebo injection. The source was peripheral blood, collected in a trial of Ad26.COV2.S vaccine versus placebo. The receptors here all came from a person aged 18-65 years who received the Ad26.COV2.S COVID-19 vaccine or a placebo.

This chain uses TRBV7-9 with TRBJ1-1, with D possibly TRBD1 on 5 matching bases. Germline V gene data show CDR1 as SEHNR and CDR2 as FQNEAQ (reference sequence). V was shortened by 6 bases and J by 0 bases, with 11 bases between the two germline ends. The CDR3 consists of 14 residues. CDR3 in DNA: TGTGCCAGCAGTTACGACAGTGTGAACACTGAAGCTTTCTTT. Residues: CASSYDSVNTEAFF.

This clone was picked up a small number of times. This chain links TRBV6-5 with TRBJ2-7, with D unresolved. Germline CDR1 and CDR2: MNHEY and SVGAGI. V shed 2 bases and J shed 13 bases, with 12 bases lying between them. CDR3 length: 11 residues. The CDR3 coding sequence is TGTGCCAGCAGTTACCTTGGGTCCCACTACTTC. Its translation: CASSYLGSHYF.

This chain joins TRBV9 and TRBJ2-3; 7 bases agree with TRBD2. Trimming took 4 bases from V and 2 from J; bases not matched to a gene: 7. Germline-derived CDR1 and CDR2 are SGDLS and YYNGEE. The CDR3 runs 15 residues. This chain's CDR3 is CASSSAGTFTDTQYF. The CDR3 DNA sequence: TGTGCCAGCAGCTCAGCGGGGACCTTCACAGATACGCAGTATTTT.

Details on this clone: Additional DNA sequences in this sample encode the identical CDR3. V gene TRBV28 combines with J gene TRBJ2-1; weak D call: TRBD1 (5 bases). This CDR3 contains 12 residues. The V gene lost 2 bases and the J gene lost 6 bases, with 5 bases spanning the gap. The germline CDR1 and CDR2 sequences are MDHEN and SYDVKM. CDR3 in DNA: TGTGCCAGCAGTTTACAGGGCAATGAGCAGTTCTTC. Amino acids: CASSLQGNEQFF.

The chain joins TRBV30 to TRBJ1-2; no clear D. This CDR3 contains 15 residues. V was trimmed by 1 base and J by 2 bases, leaving 14 bases between them. The germline V gene encodes CDR1 GTSNPN and CDR2 SVGIG (reference sequence). The CDR3 bases are TGTGCCTGGAGTGAAGGGCATGTCTTAAACTATGGCTACACCTTC. It yields the protein CAWSEGHVLNYGYTF.

This chain connects TRBV15 to TRBJ1-5; tentative D call: TRBD1 (5 bases). The V end lost 2 bases, the J end lost 4 bases, and 9 bases lay between the germline ends. Looked up from germline, CDR1 is LNHNV and CDR2 is YYDKDF (reference sequence). The CDR3 loop spans 14 amino acids. The CDR3 protein is CATSRKGRNQPQHF. The CDR3 nucleotides read TGTGCCACCAGCAGAAAGGGGAGGAATCAGCCCCAGCATTTT.

The rearrangement links TRBV6-5 to TRBJ2-2; possible D gene TRBD1, 5 bases. V lost 4 bases to trimming and J lost 2 bases, with 14 bases between them. Germline loops: CDR1 MNHEY, CDR2 SVGAGI. There are 16 residues in the CDR3. The CDR3 is CASSSHDQGNTGELFF. CDR3 nucleotides: TGTGCCAGCAGTTCCCACGACCAGGGCAACACCGGGGAGCTGTTTTTT.

This rearrangement joins TRBV2 to TRBJ1-2, with TRBD1 matching over 9 bases. CDR1 and CDR2 (germline): SNHLY, FYNNEI. The length of the CDR3 is 13 residues. Trimming removed 8 bases from V and 4 bases from J; junction bases left unmatched: 5. CDR3 DNA: TGTGCCAGCGGCGGGACAGGGTCCTATGGCTACACCTTC. It specifies CASGGTGSYGYTF.

The chain combines TRBV11-2 with TRBJ2-3, with D unresolved. V lost 6 bases, J lost 3 bases, and 7 bases lay in between. The CDR3 is 12 residues long. Germline loops: CDR1 SGHAT, CDR2 FQNNGV. The CDR3 sequence: CASRSRTDTQYF. DNA for the CDR3: TGTGCCAGCAGGTCTAGAACAGATACGCAGTATTTT. The full variable domain, rest sourced from reference TRBV11-2 and TRBJ2-3, is EAGVAQSPRYKIIEKRQSVAFWCNPISGHATLYWYQQILGQGPKLLIQFQNNGVVDDSQLPKDRFSAERLKGVDSTLKIQPAKLEDSAVYLCASRSRTDTQYFGPGTRLTVL.

This chain uses TRBV19 with TRBJ1-2, with 7 positions matching TRBD1. The CDR3 runs 15 residues. Germline CDR1 LNHDA, CDR2 SQIVND (reference sequence). V shed 5 bases and J 6 bases; nucleotides not matched to a gene: 12. CDR3 coding DNA: TGTGCCAGTAGTTATAACAGGGGCGCGATCGATGGCTACACCTTC. Protein sequence: CASSYNRGAIDGYTF.

The chain employs TRBV9 and TRBJ2-2, with 9 bases that match TRBD2. V lost 6 bases to trimming and J lost 7 bases; unmatched junction nucleotides: 16. This CDR3 region has 17 residues. CDR1 is SGDLS and CDR2 is YYNGEE in the germline V gene. This CDR3 is CASILERLAGSGGELFF. In DNA form, the CDR3 reads TGTGCCAGCATCCTAGAACGGCTAGCGGGAAGTGGCGGGGAGCTGTTTTTT.

The V and J genes are TRBV7-2 and TRBJ2-4; the D is unclear. V was cut by 5 bases and J by 0 bases, with 8 bases left in between. Germline assignment: CDR1 SGHTA and CDR2 FQGNSA. This CDR3 has 14 residues. In DNA, the CDR3 is TGTGCCAGCAGCCCAGACGTAGCCAAAAACATTCAGTACTTC. Its translation: CASSPDVAKNIQYF.

The chain carries TRBV5-6 and TRBJ2-7; D call uncertain. V dropped 3 bases and J dropped 2 bases, with 15 bases sitting between them. Germline CDR1 SGHDT, CDR2 YYEEEE. This CDR3 spans 15 amino acids. Here the CDR3 DNA reads TGTGCCAGCAGCTCACCTCAAGGGCGCGCCTACGAGCAGTACTTC. Protein: CASSSPQGRAYEQYF.

The chain has TRBV7-9 and TRBJ2-2; 9 nucleotides line up with TRBD2. CDR3 size: 15 residues. Unmatched junction bases numbered 3, after V lost 2 bases and J lost 5 bases. The germline V gene encodes CDR1 SEHNR and CDR2 FQNEAQ (reference sequence). CDR3 loop: CASSLSLAGTGELFF. For the CDR3, the DNA is TGTGCCAGCAGCTTAAGTCTAGCGGGGACCGGGGAGCTGTTTTTT.

The rearrangement joins TRBV28 to TRBJ1-5, with D unresolved. V lost 1 base to trimming and J lost 7 bases, with 8 bases between them. The CDR3 covers 13 residues. Germline CDR1 and CDR2: MDHEN and SYDVKM. For the CDR3, the DNA is TGTGCCAGCAGTTTATATGACCTCCAGCCCCAGCATTTT. Its translation is CASSLYDLQPQHF. Complete variable domain (other parts from reference TRBV28 and TRBJ1-5): DVKVTQSSRYLVKRTGEKVFLECVQDMDHENMFWYRQDPGLGLRLIYFSYDVKMKEKGDIPEGYSVSREKKERFSLILESASTNQTSMYLCASSLYDLQPQHFGDGTRLSIL.

As regards this clone: The same CDR3 can be traced to other DNA sequences in this sample. The chain carries TRBV28 and TRBJ1-1; no reliable D call. The germline V and J ends were trimmed by 6 bases and 0 bases, with 5 bases remaining between them. The germline V gene encodes CDR1 MDHEN and CDR2 SYDVKM. This CDR3 contains 12 residues. CDR3 nucleotides: TGTGCCAGCAGACTCTTGAACACTGAAGCTTTCTTT. This sequence encodes CASRLLNTEAFF. Supplemented by reference TRBV28 and TRBJ1-1, the full variable domain reads DVKVTQSSRYLVKRTGEKVFLECVQDMDHENMFWYRQDPGLGLRLIYFSYDVKMKEKGDIPEGYSVSREKKERFSLILESASTNQTSMYLCASRLLNTEAFFGQGTRLTVV.

The chain uses TRBV6-6 and TRBJ2-5; 10 nucleotides match TRBD2. V gave up 2 bases and J gave up 4 bases; unmatched junction bases: 4. This CDR3 region has 15 residues. Germline loops: CDR1 MNHNY, CDR2 SVGAGI (reference sequence). CDR3 region: CASSYPSGSSETQYF. The CDR3 nucleotides are TGTGCCAGCAGTTACCCTAGCGGGAGTTCAGAGACCCAGTACTTC.

The chain combines TRBV19 with TRBJ2-7; 7 nucleotides line up with TRBD1. After removal of 5 bases from V and 8 bases from J, the junction contained 3 bases not matched to a gene. The germline CDR1 and CDR2 sequences are LNHDA and SQIVND (reference sequence). The CDR3 has 11 residues. The CDR3 DNA sequence: TGTGCCAGTAGTGAACAGGGGAAGCAGTACTTC. This encodes CASSEQGKQYF. The whole variable domain, remainder taken from reference TRBV19 and TRBJ2-7, is DGGITQSPKYLFRKEGQNVTLSCEQNLNHDAMYWYRQDPGQGLRLIYYSQIVNDFQKGDIAEGYSVSREKKESFPLTVTSAQKNPTAFYLCASSEQGKQYFGPGTRLTVT.